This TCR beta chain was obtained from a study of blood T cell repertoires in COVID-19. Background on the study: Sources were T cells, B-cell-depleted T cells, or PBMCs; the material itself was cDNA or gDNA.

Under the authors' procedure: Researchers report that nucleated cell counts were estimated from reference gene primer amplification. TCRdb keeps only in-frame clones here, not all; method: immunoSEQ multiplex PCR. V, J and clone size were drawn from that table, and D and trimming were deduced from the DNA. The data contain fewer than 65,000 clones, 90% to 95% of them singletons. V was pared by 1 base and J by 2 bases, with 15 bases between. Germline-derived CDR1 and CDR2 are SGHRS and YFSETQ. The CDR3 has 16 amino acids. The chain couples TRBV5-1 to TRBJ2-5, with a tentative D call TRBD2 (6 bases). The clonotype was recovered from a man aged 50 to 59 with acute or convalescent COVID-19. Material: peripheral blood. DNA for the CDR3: TGCGCCAGCAGCTTGTCTGCGGGACCCCGGCAAGAGACCCAGTACTTC. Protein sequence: CASSLSAGPRQETQYF. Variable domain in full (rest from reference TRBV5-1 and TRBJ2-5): KAGVTQTPRYLIKTRGQQVTLSCSPISGHRSVSWYQQTPGQGLQFLFEYFSETQRNKGNFPGRFSGRQFSNSRSEMNVSTLELGDSALYLCASSLSAGPRQETQYFGPGTRLLVL.